These 9 T cell receptor beta chains came from one sample sequenced in a study of T cell repertoires in cytomegalovirus infection. Using its own MiXCR run on the reads, TCRdb lists one record per CDR3 protein. The repertoire holds hundreds of thousands of distinct CDR3 sequences, with approximately 32% as singletons. Their antigens are not known. The source material was cultured CD8+ T cells from PBMCs, sampled from culture after CMV antigen stimulation. These receptor sequences come from a human donor in good health (CMV status not recorded). Some clones in this sample may be carry-over from other donors' samples.

The gene calls are TRBV6-6 and TRBJ2-3; 7 positions match TRBD2. The germline gives CDR1 MNHNY, CDR2 SVGAGI (reference sequence). V dropped 7 bases and J dropped 5; count of bases not matched to a gene: 3. The length of the CDR3 is 12 residues. CDR3 bases: TGTGCCAGCATCGGGGGGATAGATACGCAGTATTTT. As protein: CASIGGIDTQYF.

This chain uses TRBV15 with TRBJ2-7; D is possibly TRBD1 (6 bases). Germline CDR1 reads LNHNV; CDR2 reads YYDKDF (reference sequence). Trimming removed 5 bases at V and 3 bases at J, with 23 bases between. The CDR3 is made up of 17 amino acids. CDR3 in amino acids: CATSSGTGLKTDYEQYF. Here the CDR3 DNA reads TGTGCCACCAGCTCCGGAACAGGGCTCAAAACTGACTACGAGCAGTACTTC.

The chain links TRBV6-6 to TRBJ2-1; D not certain. The V end lost 2 bases, the J end lost 0 bases, and 14 bases lay between the germline ends. Germline values: CDR1 MNHNY, CDR2 SVGAGI (reference sequence). The CDR3 length is 17 residues. CDR3 sequence reads: CASSYPSNGPSYNEQFF. For the CDR3, the DNA is TGTGCCAGCAGTTACCCATCCAACGGCCCCTCCTACAATGAGCAGTTCTTC.

This clonotype showed up just a few times. The chain carries TRBV6-5 and TRBJ2-1; TRBD1 aligns across 8 bases. Germline V gives CDR1 MNHEY, CDR2 SVGAGI. The CDR3 totals 14 residues. Unmatched junction bases numbered 6, after V lost 3 bases and J lost 8 bases. The CDR3 bases are TGTGCCAGCAGTTATCCTGGACAGGGCTATGAGCAGTTCTTC. It yields the protein CASSYPGQGYEQFF.

A remark on this clonotype: A junction end diverges from the germline sequence, so it may reflect a read error. The chain has TRBV5-4 and TRBJ2-7; possible D gene TRBD2, 6 bases. CDR3 length equals 16 residues. The V gene's germline CDR1 is SGHNT and CDR2 YYREEE (reference sequence). This chain's CDR3 is CVSSPATGVGAYEQYF. The CDR3 DNA is TGTGTCAGCAGTCCCGCGACGGGGGTGGGAGCCTACGAGCAGTACTTC.

In nucleotides, the CDR3 is TGTGCCAGCAGCTTACAGGGTTTGTACACTGAAGCTTTCTTT. Translating it yields CASSLQGLYTEAFF. The V call is TRBV7-9, the J call TRBJ1-1; TRBD1 is a possible D gene (5 bases). V was clipped by 2 bases and J by 3 bases, with 10 bases between them. The CDR3 contains 14 residues. Germline V CDR1 and CDR2: SEHNR, FQNEAQ (reference sequence).

This clonotype showed up just a few times. The chain has TRBV10-3 and TRBJ2-3; the D is unclear. The germline CDR1 and CDR2 sequences are ENHRY and SYGVKD. This CDR3 is 12 amino acids long. V was pared by 6 bases and J by 0 bases, with 4 bases between. The chain's CDR3 is CAIRESTDTQYF. Written as DNA, the CDR3 is TGTGCCATCAGGGAAAGCACAGATACGCAGTATTTT.

The genes are TRBV4-1 and TRBJ1-5; D is ambiguous. Germline V gene lookup returns CDR1 MGHRA and CDR2 YSYEKL. Trimming cost V 2 bases and J 0 bases, with 8 bases left between them. The CDR3 totals 15 residues. CDR3 sequence (DNA): TGCGCCAGCAGCCAACATCAGGATAGCAATCAGCCCCAGCATTTT. It translates to CASSQHQDSNQPQHF.

The rearrangement joins TRBV6-2 or TRBV6-3 to TRBJ1-5, with a tentative D call TRBD1 (6 bases). The CDR3 extends over 15 amino acids. The germline V and J ends were trimmed by 2 bases and 3 bases, with 11 bases remaining between them. Germline CDR1 MNHEY, CDR2 SVGEGT. CDR3 sequence reads: CASSYLRDTNQPQHF. As DNA, the CDR3 is TGTGCCAGCAGTTACCTACGGGACACCAATCAGCCCCAGCATTTT.